The T cell receptor (beta chain) under discussion was sequenced for a study of early T cells in non-severe SARS-CoV-2 infection. This clonotype was detected many times. Per germline, CDR1 MRHNA and CDR2 SNTAGT. This CDR3 contains 16 residues. V was pared by 3 bases and J by 8 bases, with 17 bases between. Each CDR3 protein gets one entry after TCRdb re-called the 5' RACE reads with MiXCR. The sample carries 40,000 or so distinct CDR3 sequences, 5% to 6.5% recorded once. V is TRBV6-4 and J is TRBJ1-6, with D unresolved. Sample: whole blood, taken at baseline. The TCR sequence derives from an adult who was a healthcare worker with PCR-confirmed SARS-CoV-2 infection or an uninfected control (not recorded which). Written as DNA, the CDR3 is TGTGCCAGCAGTGAAGAACCCGCCAATATGCATTCACCCCTCCACTTT. Translated: CASSEEPANMHSPLHF.